The entry below gives a single TCR beta chain sequence along with its context. The antigen this receptor binds is unknown. No qualities accompany the bases; no much larger clone lies one base away. A distance of 9 bases separates the germline ends of V and J, which lose 4 bases and 5 bases respectively. CDR1 and CDR2 are drawn from the germline V gene: SNHLY, FYNNEI. Its CDR3 holds 12 amino acids, cysteine through phenylalanine. Just the 36-base CDR3 DNA is kept, in frame starting at base 1. The data were obtained in a study of OX40 agonist ivuxolimab in advanced cancers. Describing the broader study: The costimulatory receptor OX40 (CD134) was targeted by ivuxolimab, a fully human IgG2 agonistic monoclonal antibody. Intravenous ivuxolimab was administered to patients every 2 weeks at six dose levels: 0.01, 0.1, 0.3, 1.5, 3 and 10 mg/kg. Of the 50 to 55 patients in dose escalation, about 20 had hepatocellular carcinoma, roughly 15 had melanoma, 9 had renal cell carcinoma and 9 had head and neck cancer. The dose-escalation cohort was roughly 80% male with a mean age of roughly 60 years, ranging from roughly 23 to 90. Patients were allowed to have had prior anti-PD-1, anti-PD-L1 or anti-CTLA-4 therapy, and approximately 39% of the dose-escalation patients had been treated with checkpoint inhibitors. Partial responses occurred in three dose-escalation patients, of whom one had hepatocellular carcinoma and two had cutaneous melanoma. Peripheral TCRbeta sequencing aimed to test whether ivuxolimab altered TCR sequence diversity and caused clonal T-cell expansion. The paper covers the monotherapy dose-escalation part of the phase I ivuxolimab trial, which included N of about 50 patients.

Points the paper makes about the study in general: After ivuxolimab, CD8+ T cells had more expanded clones than CD4+ T cells on average. Low levels of normalized T-cell clonal expansion were also shown by some nonresponding patients. Partial responders in the 0.1-3.0 mg/kg groups had among the lowest normalized peripheral clonal expansion, especially among CD8+ T cells. Which antigens the clonally expanded peripheral T cells were specific for was not determined. Clonal expansion of both CD4+ and CD8+ blood T cells was observed from baseline to week 6 at doses 0.1 to 3.0 mg/kg.

For sequencing of the TCRbeta CDR3 region, genomic DNA was extracted from the sorted cells. The immunoSEQ Assay was used for sequencing of TCRbeta CDR3 regions. TCRdb's version of the immuneACCESS table is confined to in-frame rearrangements and falls short of the full clone set. An unresolved V gene accounts for under half of the shortfall where checked; the remainder is of unknown origin. The sample contains about 18,000 clones, around three quarters of them found a single time. Jointly, the top ten make up around 15% of the sample. Patients with autoimmune disease history or receiving systemic immunosuppression were excluded from the trial. Peripheral blood for TCR sequencing was collected from all dose cohorts at baseline, on cycle 4 day 1, and on cycle 7 day 1. The samples were taken from a phase I, first-in-human, multicenter, open-label dose-escalation trial of ivuxolimab. The trial enrolled adults with locally advanced or metastatic head and neck squamous cell, hepatocellular, melanoma or renal cell carcinoma. CD4+ and CD8+ T cells were sorted separately from peripheral blood before TCR sequencing.

This sequence was found in an adult with an advanced solid tumor such as melanoma, head and neck, liver or kidney cancer. Sample: CD4+ or CD8+ T cells sorted from blood, taken in a trial of the OX40 agonist ivuxolimab. The receptor chain draws on TRBV2 and TRBJ2-7; the D gene assignment is perhaps TRBD1 or TRBD2, with each matching 5 bases. The CDR3 has the sequence CASSGEGNEQYF. The DNA sequence reads TGTGCCAGCAGTGGTGAGGGGAACGAGCAGTACTTC.